A single sample gave rise to the 30 T cell receptor beta chains below, sequenced in a study of T cell changes during pregnancy in multiple sclerosis. The protocol was immunoSEQ multiplex PCR, while the TCRdb copy is restricted to in-frame clones and leaves out a portion. Here the sample spans fewer than 40,000 clones, 90% being singletons. The source was CD4+ T cells from peripheral blood mononuclear cells, collected in the second trimester of pregnancy. The receptor source for this set is a female donor in good health, enrolled as a control in a pregnancy study.

The rearrangement joins TRBV5-1 to TRBJ1-4, with unresolved D. Germline CDR1 is SGHRS and CDR2 is YFSETQ. Trimming took off 2 bases at V and 0 bases at J, with 5 bases between the two ends. The CDR3 covers 14 residues. The CDR3 here is CASSLQTTNEKLFF. The DNA of the CDR3 is TGCGCCAGCAGCTTACAGACAACTAATGAAAAACTGTTTTTT.

The chain links TRBV5-4 to TRBJ1-2; 7 bases agree with TRBD1. The J segment lost 5 bases and the V segment lost 2 bases, leaving 9 bases of the junction unmatched. The CDR3 sequence is 15 residues long. Germline CDR1 is SGHNT and CDR2 is YYREEE (reference sequence). The CDR3 DNA is TGTGCCAGCAGCTTTTACATCGGGACAGATTATGGCTACACCTTC. Protein product: CASSFYIGTDYGYTF.

This chain joins TRBV30 and TRBJ2-5, with 9 bases matching TRBD1. This CDR3 has 15 residues. J was trimmed by 2 bases and V by 3 bases; bases with no gene match: 7. CDR1 and CDR2 from the germline V gene are GTSNPN and SVGIG (reference sequence). This chain's CDR3 is CAWSHGTGNQETQYF. The CDR3 DNA follows: TGTGCCTGGAGCCATGGGACAGGGAATCAAGAGACCCAGTACTTC.

The chain carries TRBV6-1 and TRBJ1-2; possibly TRBD1 for D (5 bases). The CDR3 totals 14 residues. CDR1 MNHNS and CDR2 SASEGT come from the germline V gene. Trimming stripped 2 bases from V and 5 bases from J, with 12 bases between. The CDR3 loop reads CASSELVTAYGYTF. CDR3 nucleotide sequence: TGTGCCAGCAGTGAATTGGTGACAGCTTATGGCTACACCTTC.

This chain connects TRBV19 to TRBJ2-3; D is unclear. The germline CDR1 and CDR2 sequences are LNHDA and SQIVND (reference sequence). This CDR3 contains 14 residues. The V and J ends lost 3 bases and 6 bases respectively, with 13 bases between them. Written as DNA, the CDR3 is TGTGCCAGTAGTATTTCTGGGCGTGGGGATACGCAGTATTTT. It is translated as CASSISGRGDTQYF.

This chain joins TRBV12-2 and TRBJ1-2; the table's D call, TRBD1, was not checked against the DNA. TRBV12-2 is a known pseudogene. This CDR3 has 17 amino acids. CDR3 DNA sequence: TGTGCAAGTCGCAAAATATACCGGGACAGGGATTACTATGGCTACACCTTC. Residues: CASRKIYRDRDYYGYTF.

The chain carries TRBV7-2 and TRBJ1-3; the match to TRBD1 covers 7 bases. CDR3 length: 16 amino acids. V was pared by 4 bases and J by 2 bases, with 8 bases of the junction left unmatched. In germline, CDR1 is SGHTA, CDR2 FQGNSA. The CDR3 reads CASSSQGPGAGNTIYF. The CDR3 bases are TGTGCCAGCAGCTCACAGGGGCCCGGGGCTGGAAACACCATATATTTT. Looking up the rest from reference TRBV7-2 and TRBJ1-3 gives the full variable domain: GAGVSQSPSNKVTEKGKDVELRCDPISGHTALYWYRQSLGQGLEFLIYFQGNSAPDKSGLPSDRFSAERTGGSVSTLTIQRTQQEDSAVYLCASSSQGPGAGNTIYFGEGSWLTVV.

V is TRBV30 and J is TRBJ1-1; TRBD1 might be the D (5 bases). CDR1 GTSNPN and CDR2 SVGIG come from the germline V gene (reference sequence). This CDR3 spans 13 amino acids. The CDR3 DNA follows: TGTGGGGTAAAAGGGGACGGGAGCACTGAAGCTTTCTTT. The encoded protein is CGVKGDGSTEAFF.

The count of this clone is one. This chain connects TRBV5-4 to TRBJ2-7; 11 bases are a match to TRBD2. V shed 4 bases, J shed 3 bases, and the junction held 18 bases outside the gene matches. In germline, CDR1 is SGHNT, CDR2 YYREEE (reference sequence). The CDR3 covers 19 residues. The CDR3 protein is CASSGGASGRSQAFYEQYF. CDR3 bases: TGTGCCAGCAGCGGGGGGGCTAGCGGGAGGTCACAGGCATTCTACGAGCAGTACTTC.

This rearrangement joins TRBV6-5 to TRBJ2-7, with TRBD1 as a possible D gene (6 bases). Germline V CDR1 and CDR2: MNHEY, SVGAGI. Deletions cut 1 base from V and 0 bases from J, with 13 bases between. CDR3 length: 16 amino acids. The CDR3 region is CASSYLTRTDSYEQYF. The CDR3, as DNA: TGTGCCAGCAGTTACTTGACACGGACAGACTCCTACGAGCAGTACTTC.

J is TRBJ1-2 and V is TRBV27; TRBD1 agrees at 8 bases. The V segment lost 2 bases and the J segment 7 bases; nucleotides outside the gene matches: 9. There are 15 residues in the CDR3. Germline V gene data show CDR1 as MNHEY and CDR2 as SMNVEV (reference sequence). CDR3 in DNA: TGTGCCAGCAGTTTAGGGCAGGGGGCACGGGGTGGCTACACCTTC. It encodes CASSLGQGARGGYTF.

The chain carries TRBV5-1 and TRBJ2-2, with TRBD2 matching 9 bases. Unmatched junction bases numbered 4, after V lost 5 bases and J lost 5 bases. Germline assignment: CDR1 SGHRS and CDR2 YFSETQ. The CDR3 has 14 amino acids. This chain's CDR3 is CASSYSGGTGELFF. Here the CDR3 DNA reads TGCGCCAGCAGTTATAGCGGGGGTACCGGGGAGCTGTTTTTT.

The rearrangement links TRBV27 to TRBJ2-1, with D possibly matching TRBD1 (7 bases). The length of the CDR3 is 15 residues. Germline loops: CDR1 MNHEY, CDR2 SMNVEV (reference sequence). Deletions cut 3 bases from V and 5 bases from J, with 14 bases between. This CDR3 reads CASSFRTGGDNEQFF. In DNA, the CDR3 is TGTGCCAGCAGTTTCCGGACAGGCGGGGACAATGAGCAGTTCTTC.

This chain joins TRBV5-1 and TRBJ2-5; 12 bases line up with TRBD2. J was trimmed by 0 bases and V by 4 bases; bases with no gene match: 10. The CDR3 runs 18 residues. Germline loops: CDR1 SGHRS, CDR2 YFSETQ. The CDR3 reads CASSRLGTSGSYQETQYF. CDR3 in DNA: TGCGCCAGCAGCAGGCTCGGGACTAGCGGGTCGTACCAAGAGACCCAGTACTTC.

The rearrangement links TRBV2 to TRBJ1-5; D perhaps matches TRBD1 (5 bases). Germline CDR1 reads SNHLY; CDR2 reads FYNNEI. The CDR3 loop spans 13 amino acids. Trimming took 8 bases from V and 5 from J, leaving 13 bases between them. For the CDR3, the DNA is TGTGCCAGCCAGATTACAGGATATCAGCCCCAGCATTTT. It encodes CASQITGYQPQHF.

Note on this clone: Sequence at one end of the junction differs from germline and may be a read error. The rearrangement links TRBV7-9 to TRBJ1-1; TRBD1 matches 9 bases. The CDR3 spans 18 residues. Germline V CDR1 and CDR2: SEHNR, FQNEAQ (reference sequence). As DNA, the CDR3 is TGTGCCAGCAGCTTACGCGTGGGACAGGGTGAATTGAAGACTGAAGCTTTCTTT. It specifies CASSLRVGQGELKTEAFF.

This clone was picked up one time. The genes are TRBV27 and TRBJ2-3; D may be TRBD2 (7 bases). Germline lookup yields CDR1 MNHEY and CDR2 SMNVEV (reference sequence). The V end lost 2 bases, the J end lost 3 bases, and 12 bases lay between the germline ends. The CDR3 consists of 15 residues. The CDR3 sequence: CASSLQGRGTDTQYF. The CDR3 DNA follows: TGTGCCAGCAGTTTACAGGGGAGGGGAACAGATACGCAGTATTTT.

V gene TRBV6-5 combines with J gene TRBJ1-1; D unresolved. CDR3 size: 15 residues. Germline V gene lookup returns CDR1 MNHEY and CDR2 SVGAGI. V lost 2 bases, J lost 0 bases, and 10 bases lay in between. The CDR3 loop reads CASSYQFTLNTEAFF. Written as DNA, the CDR3 is TGTGCCAGCAGTTACCAGTTCACCCTGAACACTGAAGCTTTCTTT.

This clone has just one count. J is TRBJ2-1 and V is TRBV28, with 9 positions matching TRBD1. There are 15 residues in the CDR3. Germline CDR1 MDHEN, CDR2 SYDVKM. Trimming took 5 bases from V and 6 from J; bases not matched to a gene: 8. CDR3 in DNA: TGTGCCAGCAGTGGACCGGGACAGGGACGCAATGAGCAGTTCTTC. Its protein is CASSGPGQGRNEQFF.

This chain joins TRBV6-1 and TRBJ2-5, with 8 bases matching TRBD2. Germline lookup yields CDR1 MNHNS and CDR2 SASEGT. The CDR3 consists of 14 residues. The junction had 2 bases not matched to a gene; V was cut back by 4 bases and J by 1 base. CDR3 region: CASSGGLVQETQYF. CDR3 sequence (DNA): TGTGCCAGCAGTGGGGGACTAGTCCAAGAGACCCAGTACTTC.

The gene calls are TRBV13 and TRBJ2-1, with a possible D match to TRBD2 (6 bases). V lost 1 base, J lost 5 bases, and 12 bases lay in between. CDR1 PRHDT and CDR2 FYEKMQ come from the germline V gene (reference sequence). CDR3 size: 15 residues. The CDR3 bases are TGTGCCAGCAGCTTAGAGGGACTCGGAAACAATGAGCAGTTCTTC. Translation: CASSLEGLGNNEQFF.

The chain couples TRBV10-3 to TRBJ2-3, with D tentatively TRBD2 (6 bases). There are 14 residues in the CDR3. Trimming cost V 7 bases and J 3 bases, with 14 bases left between them. Per the germline V gene, CDR1 is ENHRY and CDR2 is SYGVKD. CDR3 nucleotide sequence: TGTGCCATCACGGACGGGAGCTCGACAGATACGCAGTATTTT. Translation gives CAITDGSSTDTQYF.

The chain couples TRBV29-1 to TRBJ1-2; 12 nucleotides align to TRBD1. The germline V gene encodes CDR1 SQVTM and CDR2 ANQGSEA. The CDR3 is made up of 13 amino acids. J lost 7 bases, V lost 3 bases, and 3 bases had no gene match. CDR3 protein: CSVEGQGAGGYTF. As DNA, the CDR3 is TGCAGCGTTGAGGGACAGGGGGCGGGTGGCTACACCTTC. Supplemented by reference TRBV29-1 and TRBJ1-2, the full variable domain reads SAVISQKPSRDICQRGTSLTIQCQVDSQVTMMFWYRQQPGQSLTLIATANQGSEATYESGFVIDKFPISRPNLTFSTLTVSNMSPEDSSIYLCSVEGQGAGGYTFGSGTRLTVV.

The rearrangement uses TRBV5-4 and TRBJ2-4, with D maybe TRBD2 (5 bases). V lost 0 bases, J lost 7 bases, and 14 bases lay in between. This CDR3 has 15 amino acids. The germline gives CDR1 SGHNT, CDR2 YYREEE (reference sequence). For the CDR3, the DNA is TGTGCCAGCAGCTTGGACCCCGGAGGCCAGAACATTCAGTACTTC. Translating it yields CASSLDPGGQNIQYF. Full variable domain (missing parts from reference TRBV5-4 and TRBJ2-4): ETGVTQSPTHLIKTRGQQVTLRCSSQSGHNTVSWYQQALGQGPQFIFQYYREEENGRGNFPPRFSGLQFPNYSSELNVNALELDDSALYLCASSLDPGGQNIQYFGAGTRLSVL.

The chain uses TRBV5-1 and TRBJ1-2; TRBD1 matches 8 bases. Germline V gives CDR1 SGHRS, CDR2 YFSETQ. This CDR3 has 15 residues. Losses at the gene ends were 4 bases for V and 4 bases for J; bases not matched to a gene: 9. DNA of the CDR3: TGCGCCAGCAGCGTCGGAGGACAGGGCGGCTATGGCTACACCTTC. Translation: CASSVGGQGGYGYTF.

The CDR3: CASRMTSGYEQYF. Here the CDR3 DNA reads TGTGCCAGCAGAATGACTAGCGGATACGAGCAGTACTTC. V usage is TRBV6-1 and J usage is TRBJ2-7; 9 bases are a match to TRBD2. The CDR3 is made up of 13 amino acids. The J segment lost 4 bases and the V segment lost 6 bases, leaving 4 bases of the junction unmatched. Germline CDR1 is MNHNS and CDR2 is SASEGT.

In this sample, this clone turned up once. The rearrangement links TRBV6-5 to TRBJ2-1; 10 bases align to TRBD2. In germline, CDR1 is MNHEY, CDR2 SVGAGI. The CDR3 has 14 amino acids. Germline trimming cut 6 bases from V and 5 bases from J; bases unmatched to any gene: 4. The CDR3 spells CASRPGLADNEQFF. The DNA of the CDR3 is TGTGCCAGCAGACCCGGACTAGCGGACAATGAGCAGTTCTTC.

The J gene is TRBJ1-6, the V gene TRBV30; 9 bases are shared with TRBD1. CDR1 and CDR2 from the germline V gene are GTSNPN and SVGIG (reference sequence). The CDR3 is 18 amino acids. The V segment lost 2 bases and the J segment 0 bases; nucleotides outside the gene matches: 8. CDR3 nucleotides: TGTGCCTGGAGTATCCGGGACAGGGTCAGCTCCTATAATTCACCCCTCCACTTT. The encoded protein is CAWSIRDRVSSYNSPLHF.

This chain links TRBV16 with TRBJ1-2; 10 positions agree with TRBD1. Trimming took 3 bases from V and 6 from J; bases not matched to a gene: 4. CDR1 and CDR2 from the germline V gene are KGHSY and FQNENV. The CDR3 runs 14 residues. The chain's CDR3 is CASSHKTGGDGYTF. The CDR3 DNA is TGTGCCAGCAGCCACAAGACAGGGGGCGATGGCTACACCTTC.

The rearrangement links TRBV13 to TRBJ1-3; 7 nucleotides agree with TRBD1. Per the germline V gene, CDR1 is PRHDT and CDR2 is FYEKMQ (reference sequence). Trimming removed 5 bases from V and 0 bases from J; junction bases left unmatched: 13. CDR3 length: 18 amino acids. This CDR3 reads CASSPRTGPFYSGNTIYF. The CDR3 nucleotides are TGTGCCAGCAGCCCCCGGACAGGCCCCTTTTACTCTGGAAACACCATATATTTT.